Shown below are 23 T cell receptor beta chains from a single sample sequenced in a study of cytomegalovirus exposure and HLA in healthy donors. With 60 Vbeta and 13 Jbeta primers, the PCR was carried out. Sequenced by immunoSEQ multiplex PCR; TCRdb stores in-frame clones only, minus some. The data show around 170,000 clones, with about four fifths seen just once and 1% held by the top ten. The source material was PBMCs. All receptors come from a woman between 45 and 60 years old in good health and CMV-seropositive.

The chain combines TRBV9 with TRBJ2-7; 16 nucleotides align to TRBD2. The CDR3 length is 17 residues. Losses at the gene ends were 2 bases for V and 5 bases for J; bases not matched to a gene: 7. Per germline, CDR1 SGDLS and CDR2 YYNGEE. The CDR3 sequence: CASSVGTSGGAIDEQYF. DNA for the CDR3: TGTGCCAGCAGCGTCGGGACTAGCGGGGGGGCCATTGACGAGCAGTACTTC.

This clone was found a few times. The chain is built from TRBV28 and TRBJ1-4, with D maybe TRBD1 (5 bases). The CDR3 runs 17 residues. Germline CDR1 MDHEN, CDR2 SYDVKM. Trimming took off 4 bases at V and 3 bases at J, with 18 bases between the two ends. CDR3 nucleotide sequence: TGTGCCAGCAGTTCCGTTGGGAGGGGAGGGTCTAATGAAAAACTGTTTTTT. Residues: CASSSVGRGGSNEKLFF.

The CDR3 nucleotides read TGTGCCAGCAGTGTTACAGGGTTATCCTATAATTCACCCCTCCACTTT. Translating gives CASSVTGLSYNSPLHF. This chain links TRBV27 with TRBJ1-6; D might be TRBD1 (6 bases). The CDR3 sequence is 16 residues long. V was pared by 5 bases and J by 1 base, with 12 bases between. The V gene's germline CDR1 is MNHEY and CDR2 SMNVEV (reference sequence).

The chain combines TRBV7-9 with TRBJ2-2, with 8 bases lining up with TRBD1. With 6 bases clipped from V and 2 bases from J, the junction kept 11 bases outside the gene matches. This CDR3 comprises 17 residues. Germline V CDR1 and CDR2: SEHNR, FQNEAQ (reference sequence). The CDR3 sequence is CASRDNWDRRNTGELFF. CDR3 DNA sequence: TGTGCCAGCAGGGACAATTGGGACAGGAGAAACACCGGGGAGCTGTTTTTT.

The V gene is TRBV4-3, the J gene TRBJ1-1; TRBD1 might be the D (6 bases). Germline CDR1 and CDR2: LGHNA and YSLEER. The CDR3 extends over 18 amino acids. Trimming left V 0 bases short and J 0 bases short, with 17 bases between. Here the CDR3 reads CASSQDLGQPFMNTEAFF. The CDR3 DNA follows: TGCGCCAGCAGCCAAGATCTCGGACAGCCATTTATGAACACTGAAGCTTTCTTT.

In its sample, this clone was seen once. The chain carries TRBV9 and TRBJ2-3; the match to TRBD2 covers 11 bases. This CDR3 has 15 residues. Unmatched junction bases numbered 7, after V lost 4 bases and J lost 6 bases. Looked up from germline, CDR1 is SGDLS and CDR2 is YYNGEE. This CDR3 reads CASSPIAGGLDTQYF. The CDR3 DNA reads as TGTGCCAGCAGCCCTATAGCGGGAGGGTTGGATACGCAGTATTTT.

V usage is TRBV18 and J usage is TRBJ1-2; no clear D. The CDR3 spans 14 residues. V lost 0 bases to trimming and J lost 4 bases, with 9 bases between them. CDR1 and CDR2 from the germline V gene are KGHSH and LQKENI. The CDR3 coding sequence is TGTGCCAGCTCACCACCGGGTCTAGGCTATGGCTACACCTTC. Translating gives CASSPPGLGYGYTF.

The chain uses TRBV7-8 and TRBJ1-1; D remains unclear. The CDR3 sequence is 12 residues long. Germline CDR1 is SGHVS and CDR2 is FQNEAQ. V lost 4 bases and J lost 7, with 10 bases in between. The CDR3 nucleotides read TGTGCCAGCAGCTCGCCGGGAGGTGAAGCTTTCTTT. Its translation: CASSSPGGEAFF.

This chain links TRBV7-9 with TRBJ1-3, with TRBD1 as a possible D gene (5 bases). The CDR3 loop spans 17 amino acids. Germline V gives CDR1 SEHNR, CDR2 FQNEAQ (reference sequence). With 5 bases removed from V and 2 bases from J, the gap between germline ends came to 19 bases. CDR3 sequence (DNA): TGTGCCAGCAGCCCCCCTTACGAGACAGCTCCTGGAAACACCATATATTTT. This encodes CASSPPYETAPGNTIYF. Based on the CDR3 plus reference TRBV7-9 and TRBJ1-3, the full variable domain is DTGVSQNPRHKITKRGQNVTFRCDPISEHNRLYWYRQTLGQGPEFLTYFQNEAQLEKSRLLSDRFSAERPKGSFSTLEIQRTEQGDSAMYLCASSPPYETAPGNTIYFGEGSWLTVV.

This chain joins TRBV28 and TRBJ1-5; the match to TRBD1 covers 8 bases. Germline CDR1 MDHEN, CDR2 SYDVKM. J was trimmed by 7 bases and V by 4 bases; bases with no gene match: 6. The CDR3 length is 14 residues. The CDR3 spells CASSSRQGNQPQHF. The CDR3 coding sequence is TGTGCCAGCAGTTCCCGACAGGGGAACCAGCCCCAGCATTTT.

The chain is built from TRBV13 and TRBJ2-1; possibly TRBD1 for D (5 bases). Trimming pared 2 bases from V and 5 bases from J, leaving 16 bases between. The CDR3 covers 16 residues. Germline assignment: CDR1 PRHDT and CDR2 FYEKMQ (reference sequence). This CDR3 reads CASSLFSGNSNNEQFF. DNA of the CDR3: TGTGCCAGCAGCTTATTTTCAGGGAATTCTAACAATGAGCAGTTCTTC.

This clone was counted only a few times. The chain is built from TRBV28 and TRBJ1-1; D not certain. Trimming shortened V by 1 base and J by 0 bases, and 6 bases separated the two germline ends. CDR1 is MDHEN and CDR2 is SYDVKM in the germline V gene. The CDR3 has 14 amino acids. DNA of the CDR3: TGTGCCAGCAGTTTATTGAGCTTGAACACTGAAGCTTTCTTT. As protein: CASSLLSLNTEAFF.

The CDR3 DNA reads as TGTGCCAGCAGCTCCTGGGCAGTTATGAATGAAAAACTGTTTTTT. This gives the protein CASSSWAVMNEKLFF. The V call is TRBV7-9, the J call TRBJ1-4; no firm D call. Trimming stripped 4 bases from V and 5 bases from J, with 14 bases between. There are 15 residues in the CDR3. The germline V gene encodes CDR1 SEHNR and CDR2 FQNEAQ (reference sequence).

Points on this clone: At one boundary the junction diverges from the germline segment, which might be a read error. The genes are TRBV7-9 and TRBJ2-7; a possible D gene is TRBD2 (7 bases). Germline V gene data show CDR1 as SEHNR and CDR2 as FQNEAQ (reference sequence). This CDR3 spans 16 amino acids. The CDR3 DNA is TGTTCCAGCAGCTTAGGGGAGGGGGGGCCCCTCTACGAGCAGTACTTC. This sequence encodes CSSSLGEGGPLYEQYF. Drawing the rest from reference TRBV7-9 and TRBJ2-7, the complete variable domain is DTGVSQNPRHKITKRGQNVTFRCDPISEHNRLYWYRQTLGQGPEFLTYFQNEAQLEKSRLLSDRFSAERPKGSFSTLEIQRTEQGDSAMYLCSSSLGEGGPLYEQYFGPGTRLTVT.

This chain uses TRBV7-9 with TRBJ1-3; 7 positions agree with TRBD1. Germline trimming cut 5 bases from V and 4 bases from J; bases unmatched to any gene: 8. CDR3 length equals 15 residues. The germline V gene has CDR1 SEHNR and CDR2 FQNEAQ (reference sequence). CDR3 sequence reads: CASSPVPGQGNTIYF. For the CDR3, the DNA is TGTGCCAGCAGCCCCGTACCGGGACAGGGAAACACCATATATTTT.

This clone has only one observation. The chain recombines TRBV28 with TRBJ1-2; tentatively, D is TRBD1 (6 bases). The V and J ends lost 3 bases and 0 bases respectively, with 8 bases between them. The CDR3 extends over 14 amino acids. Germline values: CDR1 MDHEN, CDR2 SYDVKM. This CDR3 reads CASSLGHPNYGYTF. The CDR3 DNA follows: TGTGCCAGCAGTTTGGGACATCCTAACTATGGCTACACCTTC.

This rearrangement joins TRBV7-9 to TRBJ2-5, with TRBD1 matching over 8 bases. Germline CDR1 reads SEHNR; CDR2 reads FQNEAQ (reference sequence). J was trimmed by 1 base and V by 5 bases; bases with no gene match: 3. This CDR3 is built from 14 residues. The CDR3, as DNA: TGTGCCAGCAGCGTGGGACAGGCCCAAGAGACCCAGTACTTC. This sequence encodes CASSVGQAQETQYF. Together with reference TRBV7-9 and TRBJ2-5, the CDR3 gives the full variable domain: DTGVSQNPRHKITKRGQNVTFRCDPISEHNRLYWYRQTLGQGPEFLTYFQNEAQLEKSRLLSDRFSAERPKGSFSTLEIQRTEQGDSAMYLCASSVGQAQETQYFGPGTRLLVL.

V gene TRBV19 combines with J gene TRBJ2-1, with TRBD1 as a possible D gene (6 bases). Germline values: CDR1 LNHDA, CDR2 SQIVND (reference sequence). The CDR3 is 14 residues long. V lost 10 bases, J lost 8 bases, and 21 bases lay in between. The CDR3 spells CATIPRGRRDEQFF. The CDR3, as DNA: TGTGCCACCATCCCAAGGGGGAGACGCGATGAGCAGTTCTTC.

The DNA of the CDR3 is TGTGCCAGTAGTATAGGGAACCGGGACAGGGGGTCACCCCTCCACTTT. Translation: CASSIGNRDRGSPLHF. The genes are TRBV19 and TRBJ1-6; 11 nucleotides agree with TRBD1. Looked up from germline, CDR1 is LNHDA and CDR2 is SQIVND (reference sequence). The J segment lost 10 bases and the V segment lost 1 base, leaving 6 bases of the junction unmatched. The CDR3 is made up of 16 amino acids.

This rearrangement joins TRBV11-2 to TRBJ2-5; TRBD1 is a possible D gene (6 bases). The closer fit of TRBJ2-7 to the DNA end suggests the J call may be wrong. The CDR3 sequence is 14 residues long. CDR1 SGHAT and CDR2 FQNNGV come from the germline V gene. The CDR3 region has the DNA TGTGCCAGCAGCTTCGGGGACAATGGGGGCGAGCAGTACTTC. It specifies CASSFGDNGGEQYF.

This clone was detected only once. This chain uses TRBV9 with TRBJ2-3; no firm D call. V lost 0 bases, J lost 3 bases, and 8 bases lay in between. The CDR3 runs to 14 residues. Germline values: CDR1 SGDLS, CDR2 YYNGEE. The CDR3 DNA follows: TGTGCCAGCAGCGTAGAGCCTTCGACAGATACGCAGTATTTT. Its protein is CASSVEPSTDTQYF. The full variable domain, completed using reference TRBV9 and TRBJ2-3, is DSGVTQTPKHLITATGQRVTLRCSPRSGDLSVYWYQQSLDQGLQFLIQYYNGEERAKGNILERFSAQQFPDLHSELNLSSLELGDSALYFCASSVEPSTDTQYFGPGTRLTVL.

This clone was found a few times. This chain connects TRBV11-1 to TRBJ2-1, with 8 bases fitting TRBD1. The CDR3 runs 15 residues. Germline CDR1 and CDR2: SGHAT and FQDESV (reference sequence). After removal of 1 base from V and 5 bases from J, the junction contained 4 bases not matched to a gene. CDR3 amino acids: CASSLGGTGHNEQFF. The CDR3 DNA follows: TGTGCCAGCAGCTTAGGGGGGACAGGACACAATGAGCAGTTCTTC.

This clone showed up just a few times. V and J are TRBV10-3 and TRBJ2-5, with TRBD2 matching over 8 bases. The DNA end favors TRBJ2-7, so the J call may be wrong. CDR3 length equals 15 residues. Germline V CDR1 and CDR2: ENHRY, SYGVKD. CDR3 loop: CAISDPQRGNYEQYF. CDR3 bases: TGTGCCATCAGTGACCCCCAGCGGGGGAACTACGAGCAGTACTTC.